Shown below are 26 T cell receptor beta chains from a single sample sequenced in a study of shared clonotypes between healthy human individuals. Method: immunoSEQ multiplex PCR; TCRdb's copy keeps in-frame clones and lacks some. The table lists some 2,100,000 clones, about 93% of them singletons, with under 2% in the top ten. Naive CD8 cells lacked CD45RO and underwent positive selection for CCR7, leaving out terminally differentiated effector memory CD45RA+ cells. The specimen sequenced was naive CD8+ T cells from PBMCs. The source is a young man in good health. Some clones in this sample may be carry-over from other donors' samples.

The chain combines TRBV7-2 with TRBJ2-2; no definite D call. CDR3 length: 15 amino acids. Germline CDR1 is SGHTA and CDR2 is FQGNSA. Trimming took 1 base from V and 3 from J, leaving 9 bases between them. The DNA of the CDR3 is TGTGCCAGCAGCTTAGGGGTCATTTACACCGGGGAGCTGTTTTTT. This gives the protein CASSLGVIYTGELFF.

On this clone itself: Other nucleotide sequences from this sample produce the same CDR3. The chain couples TRBV7-9 to TRBJ2-7, with unresolved D. Germline V gene lookup returns CDR1 SEHNR and CDR2 FQNEAQ (reference sequence). This CDR3 region has 13 residues. Trimming took off 3 bases at V and 0 bases at J, with 6 bases between the two ends. CDR3 protein: CASSFPSSYEQYF. The CDR3 region has the DNA TGTGCCAGCAGCTTTCCGAGCTCCTACGAGCAGTACTTC.

The rearrangement joins TRBV27 to TRBJ1-2; D remains ambiguous. This CDR3 has 17 residues. The V and J ends lost 3 bases and 0 bases respectively, with 17 bases between them. Germline V CDR1 and CDR2: MNHEY, SMNVEV (reference sequence). CDR3 region: CASSFGPTTEANYGYTF. The CDR3 DNA reads as TGTGCCAGCAGTTTCGGGCCGACGACTGAAGCTAACTATGGCTACACCTTC.

J is TRBJ2-5 and V is TRBV7-8; D unresolved. V was trimmed by 5 bases and J by 5 bases, leaving 21 bases between them. The CDR3 sequence is 16 residues long. The germline V gene has CDR1 SGHVS and CDR2 FQNEAQ. The CDR3 DNA is TGTGCCAGCAGCCCGGGCCATCTGGGAAGAGTGGAGACCCAGTACTTC. Protein: CASSPGHLGRVETQYF.

The chain carries TRBV7-2 and TRBJ1-1; no clear D gene. V was cut by 4 bases and J by 0 bases, with 18 bases left in between. Germline-derived CDR1 and CDR2 are SGHTA and FQGNSA. This CDR3 is 17 amino acids long. The CDR3, as DNA: TGTGCCAGCAGCTCCAGAGTAGACGGGCCGATGAACACTGAAGCTTTCTTT. It specifies CASSSRVDGPMNTEAFF.

This clone was recorded only once. Written as DNA, the CDR3 is TGCAGCGCGTCCGGGACTAGCGGGAGGAGAGGGACCGGGGAGCTGTTTTTT. Amino acids: CSASGTSGRRGTGELFF. The chain has TRBV29-1 and TRBJ2-2, with 15 bases aligning to TRBD2. The CDR3 spans 17 residues. From germline, CDR1 is SQVTM and CDR2 ANQGSEA. The trim removed 7 bases at V and 5 bases at J, leaving 11 bases unmatched.

On this clone: The same CDR3 can be traced to other DNA sequences in this sample. The V call is TRBV9, the J call TRBJ2-3; D perhaps matches TRBD1 (5 bases). Germline V gene sequence: CDR1 SGDLS, CDR2 YYNGEE. The CDR3 consists of 13 residues. Trimming removed 0 bases from V and 6 bases from J, with 8 bases in between. The CDR3 protein is CASSVEGSDTQYF. Written as DNA, the CDR3 is TGTGCCAGCAGCGTAGAGGGGTCGGATACGCAGTATTTT.

Worth noting for this clone: Other DNA sequences of this sample code for an identical CDR3. The V gene is TRBV4-3, the J gene TRBJ2-1; no firm D call. Trimming removed 1 base from V and 6 bases from J, with 10 bases in between. The CDR3 length is 14 residues. Germline CDR1 reads LGHNA; CDR2 reads YSLEER. For the CDR3, the DNA is TGCGCCAGCAGCCAAGTTAGAGTCGGCAATGAGCAGTTCTTC. As protein: CASSQVRVGNEQFF.

V and J are TRBV7-9 and TRBJ2-1; 8 nucleotides agree with TRBD2. Trimming took 1 base from V and 5 from J; bases not matched to a gene: 4. CDR1 is SEHNR and CDR2 is FQNEAQ in the germline V gene (reference sequence). This CDR3 is 15 amino acids long. CDR3 residues: CASSLGIAGNNEQFF. CDR3 nucleotides: TGTGCCAGCAGCTTAGGTATAGCGGGAAACAATGAGCAGTTCTTC.

V is TRBV11-2 and J is TRBJ1-5; D is undetermined. Germline V gene sequence: CDR1 SGHAT, CDR2 FQNNGV. Trimming shortened V by 0 bases and J by 5 bases, and 8 bases separated the two germline ends. The CDR3 is 14 amino acids. CDR3 in amino acids: CASSLDPGYQPQHF. DNA of the CDR3: TGTGCCAGCAGCTTAGATCCGGGGTATCAGCCCCAGCATTTT.

The chain carries TRBV5-1 and TRBJ2-1; 11 bases map to TRBD2. Trimming cost V 7 bases and J 2 bases; bases outside gene matches: 8. In germline, CDR1 is SGHRS, CDR2 YFSETQ. CDR3 size: 16 residues. This CDR3 reads CASQGSGRAPYNEQFF. The DNA of the CDR3 is TGCGCCAGCCAGGGTAGCGGGAGGGCCCCCTACAATGAGCAGTTCTTC.

The chain carries TRBV27 and TRBJ1-4; TRBD1 might be the D (5 bases). This CDR3 region has 20 residues. Germline CDR1 MNHEY, CDR2 SMNVEV (reference sequence). Trimming removed 0 bases at V and 7 bases at J, with 27 bases between. Here the CDR3 reads CASSLSSGLHRGAESEKLFF. The CDR3 nucleotides read TGTGCCAGCAGTTTATCGTCCGGCCTCCATCGGGGCGCGGAGAGTGAAAAACTGTTTTTT.

About this clone itself: The same CDR3 also results from other DNA sequences found in this sample. This sequence joins TRBV9 and TRBJ2-7, with D unresolved. There are 13 residues in the CDR3. Germline CDR1 and CDR2: SGDLS and YYNGEE. Trimming pared 0 bases from V and 2 bases from J, leaving 6 bases between. The CDR3 reads CASSVGVAYEQYF. CDR3 DNA: TGTGCCAGCAGCGTAGGTGTAGCCTACGAGCAGTACTTC.

The chain joins TRBV5-1 to TRBJ1-2; the match to TRBD1 covers 9 bases. The CDR3 contains 14 residues. The germline CDR1 and CDR2 sequences are SGHRS and YFSETQ. J lost 6 bases, V lost 5 bases, and 8 bases had no gene match. CDR3 coding DNA: TGCGCCAGCAGGGGGGACAGGGTAGAGCATGGCTACACCTTC. Protein: CASRGDRVEHGYTF. Drawing the rest from reference TRBV5-1 and TRBJ1-2, the complete variable domain is KAGVTQTPRYLIKTRGQQVTLSCSPISGHRSVSWYQQTPGQGLQFLFEYFSETQRNKGNFPGRFSGRQFSNSRSEMNVSTLELGDSALYLCASRGDRVEHGYTFGSGTRLTVV.

The rearrangement joins TRBV7-9 to TRBJ2-1; D is perhaps TRBD2 (6 bases). There are 13 residues in the CDR3. Trimming shortened V by 6 bases and J by 5 bases, and 11 bases separated the two germline ends. The germline V gene has CDR1 SEHNR and CDR2 FQNEAQ (reference sequence). CDR3 nucleotide sequence: TGTGCCAGCAGTCTTAGCGGAGACAATGAGCAGTTCTTC. Its translation: CASSLSGDNEQFF.

The chain recombines TRBV7-2 with TRBJ2-1; 10 positions agree with TRBD2. The trim removed 5 bases at V and 8 bases at J, leaving 9 bases unmatched. In germline, CDR1 is SGHTA, CDR2 FQGNSA. The CDR3 loop spans 15 amino acids. CDR3 sequence (DNA): TGTGCCAGCAGCCCCAGCGGGAGGGCGATTCATGAGCAGTTCTTC. It codes for CASSPSGRAIHEQFF.

The gene calls are TRBV6-5 and TRBJ2-7; the D is unclear. Germline V gene lookup returns CDR1 MNHEY and CDR2 SVGAGI. The CDR3 loop spans 13 amino acids. The V and J ends lost 6 bases and 5 bases respectively, with 14 bases between them. CDR3 in DNA: TGTGCCAGCAGCCCTGAACTTACCCACGAGCAGTACTTC. Residues: CASSPELTHEQYF.

This clone showed up just a few times. The chain is built from TRBV4-1 and TRBJ2-5, with a weak D call TRBD2 (5 bases). Germline V CDR1 and CDR2: MGHRA, YSYEKL. The CDR3 is 15 residues long. The V end was cut by 0 bases, the J end by 5 bases, with 13 bases between. The CDR3 DNA reads as TGCGCCAGCAGCCAAGATACACGGGGAGACGAGACCCAGTACTTC. Translating it yields CASSQDTRGDETQYF.

CDR3 nucleotide sequence: TGTGCCAGCAGCTTGGGGGCGATCATGAACACTGAAGCTTTCTTT. It yields the protein CASSLGAIMNTEAFF. The chain couples TRBV5-8 to TRBJ1-1; D is unclear. Germline V gives CDR1 SGHTS, CDR2 YDEGEE. This CDR3 spans 15 amino acids. Between the trimmed V and J ends, which lost 0 bases and 0 bases, there was a span of 9 bases.

The gene calls are TRBV28 and TRBJ1-1; D is unclear. V was trimmed by 5 bases and J by 2 bases, leaving 18 bases between them. CDR3 length equals 16 residues. The germline gives CDR1 MDHEN, CDR2 SYDVKM. CDR3 region: CASSPLEASENTEAFF. CDR3 bases: TGTGCCAGCAGTCCCCTGGAGGCGTCGGAAAACACTGAAGCTTTCTTT.

This clone was seen once. The rearrangement uses TRBV13 and TRBJ2-7; no clear D gene. V lost 0 bases to trimming and J lost 6 bases, with 6 bases between them. The CDR3 runs 12 residues. Germline V gene data show CDR1 as PRHDT and CDR2 as FYEKMQ (reference sequence). DNA of the CDR3: TGTGCCAGCAGCTTAGGAACTCGCGAGCAGTACTTC. Translation: CASSLGTREQYF.

This chain joins TRBV27 and TRBJ2-3; TRBD1 matches at 8 bases. The germline CDR1 and CDR2 sequences are MNHEY and SMNVEV (reference sequence). This CDR3 is 16 amino acids long. V was clipped by 5 bases and J by 0 bases; unmatched bases: 7. CDR3 DNA: TGTGCCAGCAGTAGTTGGGACAGGTCTAGCACAGATACGCAGTATTTT. It translates to CASSSWDRSSTDTQYF.

This chain connects TRBV2 to TRBJ2-1, with 7 bases matching TRBD1. Trimming took 7 bases from V and 2 from J; bases not matched to a gene: 8. CDR1 is SNHLY, CDR2 FYNNEI, per germline. The CDR3 is 15 residues long. The CDR3 nucleotides are TGTGCCAGCAACCCCCTGAGGGGGCCCTACAATGAGCAGTTCTTC. Its protein is CASNPLRGPYNEQFF.

J is TRBJ2-2 and V is TRBV7-6; tentatively, D is TRBD1 (6 bases). Germline V gives CDR1 SGHVS, CDR2 FNYEAQ. Trimming shortened V by 4 bases and J by 5 bases, and 11 bases separated the two germline ends. This CDR3 contains 14 residues. The CDR3 sequence is CASSSGTGTGELFF. CDR3 sequence (DNA): TGTGCCAGCAGCTCCGGCACAGGGACCGGGGAGCTGTTTTTT.

In this sample, this clone turned up once. The chain combines TRBV25-1 with TRBJ2-7; TRBD1 might be the D (6 bases). The CDR3 is made up of 17 amino acids. Germline loops: CDR1 MGHDK, CDR2 SYGVNS. V lost 5 bases, J lost 0 bases, and 20 bases lay in between. In nucleotides, the CDR3 is TGTGCCAGCAGTCCCTGGGGGCACAGTTCGAGCTCCTACGAGCAGTACTTC. Encoded protein: CASSPWGHSSSSYEQYF.

The rearrangement joins TRBV30 to TRBJ2-6; D not certain. V lost 8 bases and J 1 base, leaving 6 bases between the germline ends. From germline, CDR1 is GTSNPN and CDR2 SVGIG (reference sequence). CDR3 length equals 12 residues. The CDR3 bases are TGTGCCAGTCCATCTGGGGCCAACGTCCTGACTTTC. It is translated as CASPSGANVLTF. Drawing the rest from reference TRBV30 and TRBJ2-6, the complete variable domain is SQTIHQWPATLVQPVGSPLSLECTVEGTSNPNLYWYRQAAGRGLQLLFYSVGIGQISSEVPQNLSASRPQDRQFILSSKKLLLSDSGFYLCASPSGANVLTFGAGSRLTVL.